Listed below are T cell receptor beta chains from one sample, sequenced in a study of cytomegalovirus exposure and HLA in healthy donors. Clones were read by immunoSEQ multiplex PCR, and TCRdb kept only the in-frame ones, dropping some. The data hold about 190,000 clones, with approximately 81% observed a single time. Material: PBMCs. These receptors came from a woman aged 18-29 years in good health and CMV-seropositive. The CDR3 runs from the conserved cysteine through the conserved F or W. D genes are given only for firm matches. Expanded clones get a size class; other rows say once, few or many, or leave the size out.

>TRBJ1-3|NA|TRBD1|TRBV4-1|17
TGCGCCAGCAGCCAAGAGAGGTGGACAGGGACTGGAAACACCATATATTTT
CASSQERWTGTGNTIYF
>TRBJ1-5|once|NA|TRBV6-1|14
TGTGCCAGCAGTGAAGCCAGAGGGCATCAGCCCCAGCATTTT
CASSEARGHQPQHF
>TRBJ1-1|NA|TRBD1|TRBV29-1|12
TGCAGCGTTCGACAGGGGAACACTGAAGCTTTCTTT
CSVRQGNTEAFF
>TRBJ2-3|NA|NA|TRBV30|14
TGTGCCTGGCAGGACAGGGCGGGAGCAGATACGCAGTATTTT
CAWQDRAGADTQYF
>TRBJ2-7|NA|NA|TRBV2|11
TGTGCCAGCATGTATTCCTACGAGCAGTACTTC
CASMYSYEQYF
>TRBJ2-3|NA|NA|TRBV11-3|14
TGTGCCAGCAGCTTAGGCTGGGGGCCAGATACGCAGTATTTT
CASSLGWGPDTQYF
>TRBJ1-5|NA|NA|TRBV7-2|15
TGTGCCAGCAGCTTAGCCGCCAGGGGCGTTCAGCCCCAGCATTTT
CASSLAARGVQPQHF
>TRBJ1-5|few|NA|TRBV9|13
TGTGCCAGCAGCGCTACAGGGAATCAGCCCCAGCATTTT
CASSATGNQPQHF
>TRBJ1-1|few|NA|TRBV2|11
TGTGCCAGCAATGTCGTTACTGAAGCTTTCTTT
CASNVVTEAFF
>TRBJ2-7|NA|TRBD2|TRBV6-1|15
TGTGCCAGCAGATCCGGGACTACCTTAGACTACGAGCAGTACTTC
CASRSGTTLDYEQYF
>TRBJ1-1|few|TRBD1|TRBV6-5|14
TGTGCCAGCAGGATAGGGGGCCTGGGCACTGAAGCTTTCTTT
CASRIGGLGTEAFF
>TRBJ2-3|NA|TRBD2|TRBV7-9|17
TGTGCCAGCAGCTCTCCGTTACTAGCGGGGGTAGGAGATACGCAGTATTTT
CASSSPLLAGVGDTQYF
>TRBJ2-6|NA|TRBD2|TRBV2|20
TGTGCCAGCAGTGAATCCCGGGGGCGGGGGGGCCGATTGGGGGCCAACGTCCTGACTTTC
CASSESRGRGGRLGANVLTF
>TRBJ2-5|NA|NA|TRBV7-9|15
TGTGCCAGCAGCCCGAGTGGACAGCTAGGGGAGACCCAGTACTTC
CASSPSGQLGETQYF
>TRBJ2-5|NA|TRBD2|TRBV11-3|16
TGTGCCAGCAGTCAAAGGGGCGGGGGAACCCAAGAGACCCAGTACTTC
CASSQRGGGTQETQYF
>TRBJ1-1|NA|NA|TRBV2|13
TGTGCCAGCAGCGGACAGCAAAACACTGAAGCTTTCTTT
CASSGQQNTEAFF
>TRBJ2-3|NA|NA|TRBV2|15
TGTGCCAGCAGTGTGGATGGGGGCCTCACAGATACGCAGTATTTT
CASSVDGGLTDTQYF
>TRBJ2-1|NA|NA|TRBV28|14
TGTGCCAGCAGTCCTCGTCGGGGATCCAATGAGCAGTTCTTC
CASSPRRGSNEQFF
>TRBJ1-4|NA|TRBD1|TRBV9|16
TGTGCCAGCAGCGTAGGGAGGGGGCGCGCCGATGAAAAACTGTTTTTT
CASSVGRGRADEKLFF
>TRBJ2-2|NA|NA|TRBV9|15
TGTGCCAGCACCTCTCTGGGGACTAACACCGGGGAGCTGTTTTTT
CASTSLGTNTGELFF
>TRBJ2-5|NA|TRBD2|TRBV5-4|14
TGTGCCAGCAGCTTGAGCGGGGCGGAAGAGGCCCAGTACTTC
CASSLSGAEEAQYF
>TRBJ1-1|few|TRBD1|TRBV27|12
TGTGCCAGTAGGACAGGGGGCTTAGGGGCTTTCTTT
CASRTGGLGAFF
>TRBJ2-3|NA|NA|TRBV14|14
TGTGCCAGCAGCCGGGGCGTTGTCACAGATACGCAGTATTTT
CASSRGVVTDTQYF
>TRBJ1-5|once|TRBD1|TRBV18|15
TGTGCCAGCTCACCGGGCACAGGGGGCCGGCAGCCCCAGCATTTT
CASSPGTGGRQPQHF
>TRBJ1-5|NA|NA|TRBV7-2|14
TGTGCCAGCAGCTTAGAGACTATCCGGGAGCCCCAGCATTTT
CASSLETIREPQHF
>TRBJ2-7|NA|TRBD2|TRBV28|14
TGTGCCAGCAGTTTACTAGCGGGGGCTTACGAGCAGTACTTC
CASSLLAGAYEQYF
>TRBJ2-7|NA|TRBD2|TRBV4-1|17
TGCGCCAGCAGCCAACCTATTAGCGGGGCCAAGCTCTACGAGCAGTACTTC
CASSQPISGAKLYEQYF
>TRBJ1-2|NA|NA|TRBV5-4|15
TGTGCCAGCAGCCCGGCCCGGCAGGGCAACTATGGCTACACCTTC
CASSPARQGNYGYTF
>TRBJ2-1|NA|TRBD1|TRBV27|14
TGTGCCAGCAGTTCCGGGACAGGGTCGGGTGAGCAGTTCTTC
CASSSGTGSGEQFF
>TRBJ2-3|NA|TRBD2|TRBV11-3|18
TGTGCCAGCAGCTTAGATCCGGGACTAGCGGGGGGGACAGATACGCAGTATTTT
CASSLDPGLAGGTDTQYF
>TRBJ1-2|few|NA|TRBV23-1|17
TGCGCCAGCAGTCAATCTCCAGCGGGGGCGCAAAATATTGGCTACACCTTC
CASSQSPAGAQNIGYTF
>TRBJ1-1|NA|NA|TRBV28|15
TGTGCCAGCAGTTTTCATGCAGGGATGAACACTGAAGCTTTCTTT
CASSFHAGMNTEAFF
>TRBJ2-2|NA|TRBD1|TRBV10-2|14
TGCGCCAGCAGAGAACCGGGACAGGGCGGGGAGCTGTTTTTT
CASREPGQGGELFF
>TRBJ1-1|NA|NA|TRBV30|13
TGTGCCTGGAGTGTCTCAGGGCGTACTGAAGCTTTCTTT
CAWSVSGRTEAFF
>TRBJ1-6|few|NA|TRBV21-1|15
TGTGCCAGCAGCAAAGGGGGGGACAGTAATTCACCCCTCCACTTT
CASSKGGDSNSPLHF
>TRBJ2-1|NA|NA|TRBV5-4|17
TGTGCCAGCAGCCTCAAGCTGGCGGCCAGCAGGGGCAATGAGCAGTTCTTC
CASSLKLAASRGNEQFF
>TRBJ1-3|NA|TRBD1|TRBV7-9|15
TGTGCCAGCAGCCGCCAGGACAGGGTCGTAAACACCATATATTTT
CASSRQDRVVNTIYF
>TRBJ1-1|NA|NA|TRBV7-9|15
TGTGCCAGCACCTACGCCGGGTTAGGCGGCACTGAAGCTTTCTTT
CASTYAGLGGTEAFF
>TRBJ2-6|NA|TRBD1|TRBV7-2|18
TGTGCCAGCAGCTCAAACAGGGGGCGTCTTAGGGGGGCCAACGTCCTGACTTTC
CASSSNRGRLRGANVLTF
>TRBJ1-4|NA|NA|TRBV30|14
TGTGCCTGGAGTCCAGACAGCCCTAATGAAAAACTGTTTTTT
CAWSPDSPNEKLFF
>TRBJ2-7|NA|TRBD1|TRBV6-1|13
TGTGCCAGCGTGGGGGACAGCCCCTACGAGCAGTACTTC
CASVGDSPYEQYF
>TRBJ2-3|NA|TRBD2|TRBV6-5|14
TGTGCCAGCAGTCACGGCGGGGGGGCAGATACGCAGTATTTT
CASSHGGGADTQYF
>TRBJ2-7|few|NA|TRBV6-5|13
TGTGCCAGCAGGAACAGGGAACAGAACGAGCAGTACTTC
CASRNREQNEQYF
>TRBJ2-1|NA|TRBD1|TRBV9|15
TGTGCCAGCAGCGTAGGAGGGACAGCGCACAATGAGCAGTTCTTC
CASSVGGTAHNEQFF
>TRBJ2-7|few|NA|TRBV11-2|15
TGTGCCAGCAGCCTAGGTTCAGGACACTTATACGAGCAGTACTTC
CASSLGSGHLYEQYF
>TRBJ1-6|NA|TRBD1|TRBV28|15
TGTGCCAGCAGTTTGCGGCCAGGGGGCGGTTCACCCCTCCACTTT
CASSLRPGGGSPLHF
>TRBJ2-7|NA|TRBD1|TRBV11-2|15
TGTGCCAGCAGCTTAGCATCAGGGGGCAGTTACGAGCAGTACTTC
CASSLASGGSYEQYF